The 19 T cell receptor beta chains below all came from one sample that was sequenced in a study of OX40 agonist ivuxolimab in advanced cancers. Generated by immunoSEQ multiplex PCR, the TCRdb table keeps only in-frame clones and is missing some. The sample lists 70,000 to 95,000 clones, 80% to 90% occurring once. The specimen was CD4+ or CD8+ T cells sorted from blood, collected in a trial of the OX40 agonist ivuxolimab. The receptor source for this set is an adult with an advanced solid tumor such as melanoma, head and neck, liver or kidney cancer.

This clone is a singleton in its sample. This chain connects TRBV5-6 to TRBJ2-1, with D tentatively TRBD2 (6 bases). The CDR3 spans 16 residues. The ends were cut back, 3 bases at V and 0 bases at J, with 13 bases in the middle. Germline V lookup: CDR1 SGHDT, CDR2 YYEEEE. This CDR3 is CASSYERVFSYNEQFF. The CDR3 nucleotides read TGTGCCAGCAGCTATGAGCGGGTGTTCTCCTACAATGAGCAGTTCTTC.

This clone turned up a few times. The V call is TRBV7-9, the J call TRBJ1-2, with D possibly matching TRBD1 (6 bases). There are 14 residues in the CDR3. Germline V lookup: CDR1 SEHNR, CDR2 FQNEAQ (reference sequence). The V and J ends lost 3 bases and 4 bases respectively, with 12 bases between them. The CDR3, as DNA: TGTGCCAGCAGCTTTGCCGACAGGCGCTATGGCTACACCTTC. Protein: CASSFADRRYGYTF.

The chain joins TRBV30 to TRBJ1-3; D ambiguous. Trimming left V 4 bases short and J 2 bases short, with 9 bases between. The CDR3 length is 13 residues. Germline assignment: CDR1 GTSNPN and CDR2 SVGIG (reference sequence). The CDR3 region has the DNA TGTGCCTGGATTCCGGAGCCTGGAAACACCATATATTTT. It specifies CAWIPEPGNTIYF.

V gene TRBV18 combines with J gene TRBJ2-3; 7 bases are a match to TRBD1. The junction had 3 bases not matched to a gene; V was cut back by 4 bases and J by 2 bases. Germline CDR1 reads KGHSH; CDR2 reads LQKENI. CDR3 length: 14 amino acids. The CDR3 reads CASSQGAITDTQYF. The CDR3 region has the DNA TGTGCCAGCTCACAGGGGGCAATCACAGATACGCAGTATTTT.

The chain has TRBV5-1 and TRBJ1-2, with D perhaps matching TRBD1 (5 bases). CDR1 is SGHRS and CDR2 is YFSETQ in the germline V gene. V was cut by 0 bases and J by 0 bases, with 18 bases left in between. The CDR3 has 18 residues. The CDR3 DNA sequence: TGCGCCAGCAGCTTGGGGGACCGCGGCTGGGGACCTAACTATGGCTACACCTTC. This codes for CASSLGDRGWGPNYGYTF.

J is TRBJ2-7 and V is TRBV7-9; D not resolved. V lost 5 bases and J 5 bases, leaving 13 bases between the germline ends. CDR1 SEHNR and CDR2 FQNEAQ come from the germline V gene (reference sequence). This CDR3 spans 13 amino acids. The CDR3, as DNA: TGTGCCAGCAGCAGGGTCCCGTCTGACGAGCAGTACTTC. It encodes CASSRVPSDEQYF. The whole variable domain, remainder taken from reference TRBV7-9 and TRBJ2-7, is DTGVSQNPRHKITKRGQNVTFRCDPISEHNRLYWYRQTLGQGPEFLTYFQNEAQLEKSRLLSDRFSAERPKGSFSTLEIQRTEQGDSAMYLCASSRVPSDEQYFGPGTRLTVT.

The rearrangement joins TRBV19 to TRBJ2-2; D possibly corresponds to TRBD1 (5 bases). CDR3 length equals 13 residues. V was clipped by 10 bases and J by 6 bases, with 15 bases between them. The germline V gene has CDR1 LNHDA and CDR2 SQIVND (reference sequence). In nucleotides, the CDR3 is TGTGCCATTCAAATACCCAGGGCCGGGGAGCTGTTTTTT. Translation: CAIQIPRAGELFF.

The V call is TRBV7-2, the J call TRBJ2-5; D possibly corresponds to TRBD2 (6 bases). The germline V gene has CDR1 SGHTA and CDR2 FQGNSA. The CDR3 has 14 amino acids. Trimming removed 3 bases from V and 4 bases from J, with 12 bases in between. The CDR3 bases are TGTGCCAGCAGCTTTTCCTCCGGGGGAGAGACCCAGTACTTC. Translating gives CASSFSSGGETQYF.

This clone appeared once. The chain links TRBV7-2 to TRBJ2-5, with 7 nucleotides matching TRBD2. The CDR3 loop spans 16 amino acids. The V and J ends lost 1 base and 8 bases, in that order; junction bases with no gene match: 13. Germline V gene sequence: CDR1 SGHTA, CDR2 FQGNSA. The CDR3 DNA sequence: TGTGCCAGCAGCTTAGGGGCTAGCGGAGCCACGGAAACCCAGTACTTC. Amino acid sequence: CASSLGASGATETQYF.

This chain links TRBV10-2 with TRBJ1-5; D is uncertain. In germline, CDR1 is WSHSY, CDR2 SAAADI. The CDR3 sequence is 13 residues long. V was cut by 3 bases and J by 3 bases, with 6 bases left in between. CDR3 nucleotide sequence: TGCGCCAGCAGTGAAGGATACAATCAGCCCCAGCATTTT. This translates into CASSEGYNQPQHF.

The genes are TRBV27 and TRBJ1-6; no firm D call. V dropped 3 bases and J dropped 0 bases, with 9 bases sitting between them. CDR3 size: 16 residues. Germline V gene lookup returns CDR1 MNHEY and CDR2 SMNVEV (reference sequence). In nucleotides, the CDR3 is TGTGCCAGCAGTTTTACCCAGAGCTCCTATAATTCACCCCTCCACTTT. It yields the protein CASSFTQSSYNSPLHF.

The J gene is TRBJ2-7, the V gene TRBV30; weak D call: TRBD1 (5 bases). The V gene lost 1 base and the J gene lost 4 bases, with 5 bases spanning the gap. Looked up from germline, CDR1 is GTSNPN and CDR2 is SVGIG (reference sequence). CDR3 length equals 11 residues. CDR3 coding DNA: TGTGCCTGGAGTGGACAGTACGAGCAGTACTTC. Protein product: CAWSGQYEQYF.

The chain couples TRBV11-2 to TRBJ2-2, with 11 bases matching TRBD2. Germline trimming cut 3 bases from V and 0 bases from J; bases unmatched to any gene: 6. This CDR3 region has 18 residues. The germline gives CDR1 SGHAT, CDR2 FQNNGV. The DNA for the CDR3 is TGTGCCAGCAGCTTCGGTACTAGCGGGAGCGCGAACACCGGGGAGCTGTTTTTT. Its protein product is CASSFGTSGSANTGELFF.

This sequence joins TRBV18 and TRBJ2-3, with 7 nucleotides matching TRBD2. The trim removed 3 bases at V and 2 bases at J, leaving 5 bases unmatched. The CDR3 sequence is 15 residues long. Germline CDR1 KGHSH, CDR2 LQKENI. This CDR3 is CASSPRGGVTDTQYF. Here the CDR3 DNA reads TGTGCCAGCTCACCCCGCGGGGGAGTCACAGATACGCAGTATTTT.

A single count supports this clone. The rearrangement uses TRBV12-5 and TRBJ2-1, with no clear D. Trimming stripped 2 bases from V and 0 bases from J, with 11 bases between. CDR1 is LGHNT, CDR2 FRNRAP, per germline. This CDR3 spans 16 amino acids. CDR3 residues: CASGLYWGRSYNEQFF. CDR3 DNA sequence: TGTGCTAGTGGTTTGTATTGGGGTCGCTCCTACAATGAGCAGTTCTTC. The full variable domain, its missing parts supplied by reference TRBV12-5 and TRBJ2-1, is DARVTQTPRHKVTEMGQEVTMRCQPILGHNTVFWYRQTMMQGLELLAYFRNRAPLDDSGMPKDRFSAEMPDATLATLKIQPSEPRDSAVYFCASGLYWGRSYNEQFFGPGTRLTVL.

The chain is built from TRBV19 and TRBJ1-5; 8 bases match TRBD1. V gave up 3 bases and J gave up 7 bases; unmatched junction bases: 8. The CDR3 contains 15 residues. Germline CDR1 LNHDA, CDR2 SQIVND (reference sequence). The CDR3 reads CASSIGQGARQPQHF. The CDR3 DNA follows: TGTGCCAGTAGTATCGGGCAGGGGGCGCGGCAGCCCCAGCATTTT.

CDR3 nucleotide sequence: TGCAGCGTCCGGGACAGGGGGCGATGGACTGAAGCTTTCTTT. Protein: CSVRDRGRWTEAFF. The V and J genes are TRBV29-1 and TRBJ1-1; the match to TRBD1 covers 12 bases. The germline V gene encodes CDR1 SQVTM and CDR2 ANQGSEA. J gave up 5 bases and V 6 bases, and 7 bases lay outside the gene matches. The CDR3 is made up of 14 amino acids.

This clone has a single count. This chain joins TRBV7-8 and TRBJ1-2; D not certain. Trimming took 1 base from V and 8 from J, leaving 11 bases between them. The germline V gene has CDR1 SGHVS and CDR2 FQNEAQ. This CDR3 is 13 amino acids long. CDR3 nucleotide sequence: TGTGCCAGCAGCTTAGGCGTATTAGGGGGCTACACCTTC. It yields the protein CASSLGVLGGYTF.

In DNA, the CDR3 is TGTGCCAGTAGCTACAGACCGGGTTCCACCCAAGAGACCCAGTACTTC. Its translation is CASSYRPGSTQETQYF. The chain links TRBV19 to TRBJ2-5; D unresolved. The CDR3 has 16 residues. Germline V lookup: CDR1 LNHDA, CDR2 SQIVND (reference sequence). The germline V and J ends were trimmed by 6 bases and 1 base, with 18 bases remaining between them.